This T cell receptor (beta chain) originates from a study of CD8 T cells in Susac syndrome. Study-wide results and limits: As the study acknowledged, the number of individuals who were part of its TCR sequencing and HLA analysis was relatively small.

Reverse transcription of roughly 0.45 to 1 ug RNA used random hexamers. The CDR3 of TCR beta was amplified by immunoSEQ multiplex PCR across 54 Vbeta and 13 Jbeta. TCRdb used MiXCR to reprocess the immunoSEQ multiplex PCR reads, holding one entry per CDR3 protein. Here the sample spans nearly 200,000 distinct CDR3 sequences, about 96% being singletons. Turning to this clonotype: Its antigen is still unknown.

Treatment-naive patients with stable or active relapsing-remitting disease served as multiple sclerosis controls. The sequencing sample was made of CD4+ T cells from PBMCs. This sequence was found in a human donor with multiple sclerosis.

Here the CDR3 DNA reads TGTGCCAGCAGCCAGATGTGGGGCCTAAGGGACGGCTACACCTTC. Translated: CASSQMWGLRDGYTF. This chain connects TRBV7-8 to TRBJ1-2; tentative D call: TRBD1 (5 bases). Trimming stripped 5 bases from V and 8 bases from J, with 21 bases between. This CDR3 spans 15 amino acids. Germline V gene sequence: CDR1 SGHVS, CDR2 FQNEAQ.